This TCR beta chain derives from a study of T cell responses to AZD1222 COVID-19 vaccine (dated by TCRdb to the early 2020s). Notes on the research overall: AZD1222 recipients whose second dose came at about 4 weeks and those whose second dose came at about 12 weeks were combined into one group, since spike-specific TCR depth and breadth did not differ between the two schedules. A total of 230 to 250 trial participants underwent TCR sequencing, of whom 200 to 220 had received two doses of AZD1222 and 26 had received two doses of the MenACWY control vaccine. Trial participants were enrolled by age into 18-55, 56-69 and 70-plus year subgroups, with roughly 160, 29 and 62 TCR-sequenced participants respectively.

The CDR3 numbers 14 residues from cysteine through phenylalanine. Just the 42-base CDR3 DNA is kept, in frame starting at base 1. CDR1 is given as KGHSH and CDR2 as LQKENI, both from the germline V gene. Trimming removed 6 bases from V and 7 bases from J, leaving 18 bases between the germline ends. What the research found in general, with its limitations: Vaccine-associated CD4 TCRs spanned the whole spike protein, with dominant responses in regions 160-218 and 743-854. After two AZD1222 doses, spike-specific TCR breadth and depth were significantly higher than at day 0 and than in MenACWY recipients. Conclusions about previously exposed vaccinees are limited because only six or seven AZD1222 recipients were SARS-CoV-2 seropositive at baseline. In the small 56-69-year group, the increase in depth fell short of significance, most likely because of low power. Reportedly, almost half of the unique spike-specific TCRs recognized epitopes lying outside the regions that are mutated in the B.1.351 and B.1.1.7 variants. Participants were mostly white British and included more females than males, and it was suggested by the authors that clonal diversity may have been underestimated. Because no samples from the day 14 peak response were available, repertoires could be characterized only after the peak T cell response.

On this clone: Its target antigen remains unknown. Per-base quality was not reported, and no clone a single base away is much larger than it.

The CDR3 regions of human TCRbeta chains were subjected to immunosequencing. In the authors' own workflow: TCRs in the repertoires were matched against a reference library of SARS-CoV-2-specific TCRs that had been generated with the MIRA antigen-specificity platform. Breadth meant the fraction of unique TCRs that were SARS-CoV-2-associated, whereas depth meant the fraction of total T cells that were SARS-CoV-2-associated. Using the MIRA data, each spike-specific TCR was mapped to the spike region that the TCR reacts to and placed in a CD4 or CD8 class. Log10-transformed breadth and depth values were compared by one-way ANOVA with Sidak's multiple comparisons tests. TCRdb took this table from immuneACCESS and kept in-frame rearrangements with V and J called. Such tables lack part of the clones; where checked against another copy, unresolved V genes explain under half of the gap, and the rest is unexplained. For V, J and clone size, that table is used; D and trimming come from the DNA. The sample table holds approximately 130,000 clones, of which around 90% were seen once. The ten largest clones add up to approximately 30% of the sample.

The sample's time point label is to be understood as: baseline before first vaccination. Samples from vaccinated people were obtained from the UK trials COV001 and COV002, which included a single-blind randomized controlled phase 2/3 trial of AZD1222 (ChAdOx1 nCoV-19) in healthy adults. Trial participant PBMC samples were collected at day 0 and day 28 after the second dose for TCRbeta chain sequencing. Sequencing used peripheral blood, obtained on day 0 of AZD1222 vaccination. This TCR was recovered from an adult in good health. This receptor chain uses TRBV18 and TRBJ2-5; the D gene is possibly TRBD2, with 6 bases matching. CDR3 loop: CASSPRDSLGTQYF. The DNA sequence follows: TGTGCCAGCTCGCCCCGGGACTCCCTCGGGACCCAGTACTTC.